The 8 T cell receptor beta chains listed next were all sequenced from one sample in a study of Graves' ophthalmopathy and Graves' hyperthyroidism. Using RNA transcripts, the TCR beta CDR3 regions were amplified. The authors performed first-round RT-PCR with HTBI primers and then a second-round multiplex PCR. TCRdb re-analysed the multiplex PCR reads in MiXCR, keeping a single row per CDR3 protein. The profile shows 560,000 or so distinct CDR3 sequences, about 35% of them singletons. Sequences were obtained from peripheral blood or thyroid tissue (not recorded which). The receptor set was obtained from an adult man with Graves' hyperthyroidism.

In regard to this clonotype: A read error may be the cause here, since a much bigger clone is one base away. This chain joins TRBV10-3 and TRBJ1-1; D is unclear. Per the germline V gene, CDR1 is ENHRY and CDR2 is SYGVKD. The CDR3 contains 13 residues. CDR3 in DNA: TGTGCCATCAGCAAGACCGGGAACACTGAAGCTTCCTTT. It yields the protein CAISKTGNTEASF.

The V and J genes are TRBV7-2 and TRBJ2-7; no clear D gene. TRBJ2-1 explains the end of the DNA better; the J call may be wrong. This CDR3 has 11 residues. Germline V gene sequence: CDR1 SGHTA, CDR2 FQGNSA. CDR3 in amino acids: CASSLTREQFF. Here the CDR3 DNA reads TGTGCCAGCAGCCTCACTCGTGAGCAGTTCTTC.

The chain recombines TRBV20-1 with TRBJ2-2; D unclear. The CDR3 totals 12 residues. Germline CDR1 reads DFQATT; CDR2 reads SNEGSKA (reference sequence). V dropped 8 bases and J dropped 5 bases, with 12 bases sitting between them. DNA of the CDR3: TGCAGTACGGTGAAGGCTACCGGGGAGCTGTTTTTT. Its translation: CSTVKATGELFF.

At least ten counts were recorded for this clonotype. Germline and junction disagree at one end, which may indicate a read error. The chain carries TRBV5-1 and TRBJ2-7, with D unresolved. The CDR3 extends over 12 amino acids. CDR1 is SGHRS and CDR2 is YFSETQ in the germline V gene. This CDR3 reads CASSPDSYEQYF. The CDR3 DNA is TGTGCCAGCAGCCCGGACTCCTACGAGCAGTACTTC.

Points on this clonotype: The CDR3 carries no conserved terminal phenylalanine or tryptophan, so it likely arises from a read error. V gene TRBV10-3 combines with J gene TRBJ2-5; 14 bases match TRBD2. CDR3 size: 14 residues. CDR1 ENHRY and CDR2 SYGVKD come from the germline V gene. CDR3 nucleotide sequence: TGTGCCACCGGACTAGCGGGAGGACAAGAGGCCCAGTACCTC. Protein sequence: CATGLAGGQEAQYL.

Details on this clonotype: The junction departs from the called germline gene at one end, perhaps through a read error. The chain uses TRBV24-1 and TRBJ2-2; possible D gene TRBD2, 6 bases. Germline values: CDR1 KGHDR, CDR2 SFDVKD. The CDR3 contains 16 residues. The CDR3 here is CAASGSRTTSTGELFF. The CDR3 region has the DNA TGTGCCGCCAGTGGTTCCCGGACTACTAGCACCGGGGAGCTGTTTTTT.

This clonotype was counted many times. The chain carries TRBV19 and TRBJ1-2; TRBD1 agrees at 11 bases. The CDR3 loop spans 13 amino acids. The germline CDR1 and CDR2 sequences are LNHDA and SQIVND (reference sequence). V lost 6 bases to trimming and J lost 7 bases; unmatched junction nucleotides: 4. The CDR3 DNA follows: TGTGCCAGTAGCCCCGGGACAGGGGGTGGCTACACCTTC. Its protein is CASSPGTGGGYTF.

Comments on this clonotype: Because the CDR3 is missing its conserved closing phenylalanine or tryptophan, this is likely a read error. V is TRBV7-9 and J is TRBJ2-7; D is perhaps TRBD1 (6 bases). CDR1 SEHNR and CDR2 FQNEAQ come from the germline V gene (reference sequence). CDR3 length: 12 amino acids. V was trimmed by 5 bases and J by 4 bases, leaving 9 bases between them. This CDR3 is CASSLQGYEQYL. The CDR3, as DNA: TGTGCCAGCAGCCTCCAGGGGTACGAGCAGTACCTC.